Following are 14 T cell receptor beta chains from one sample sequenced in a study of blood T cell repertoires in COVID-19. Generated by immunoSEQ multiplex PCR, the TCRdb table keeps only in-frame clones and is missing some. This sample has 90,000 to 130,000 clones; approximately 85% occur once, and the top ten carry approximately 15%. Sequenced sample: peripheral blood. The receptors originated from a woman in her sixties or seventies with acute or convalescent COVID-19.

The chain recombines TRBV18 with TRBJ1-5, with a possible D match to TRBD1 (5 bases). Germline V gene data show CDR1 as KGHSH and CDR2 as LQKENI. CDR3 length: 16 residues. Trimming took off 1 base at V and 0 bases at J, with 10 bases between the two ends. The CDR3 DNA reads TGTGCCAGCTCACCACAACAGGCCCTTAGCAATCAGCCCCAGCATTTT. The encoded protein is CASSPQQALSNQPQHF.

This chain joins TRBV28 and TRBJ1-6; 9 bases align to TRBD1. Germline CDR1 MDHEN, CDR2 SYDVKM. V trimming: 5 bases; J trimming: 9 bases; junction bases outside the gene matches: 14. The CDR3 covers 17 residues. The CDR3 coding sequence is TGTGCCAGCAGTCCGCCAAGGACAGGGGTTCTTGGTTCACCCCTCCACTTT. Its translation: CASSPPRTGVLGSPLHF. The whole variable domain, filled in from reference TRBV28 and TRBJ1-6, reads DVKVTQSSRYLVKRTGEKVFLECVQDMDHENMFWYRQDPGLGLRLIYFSYDVKMKEKGDIPEGYSVSREKKERFSLILESASTNQTSMYLCASSPPRTGVLGSPLHFGNGTRLTVT.

The genes are TRBV6-5 and TRBJ2-7; D gene ambiguous. CDR1 and CDR2 from the germline V gene are MNHEY and SVGAGI. CDR3 size: 14 residues. V gave up 0 bases and J gave up 6 bases, with 12 bases separating them. CDR3 sequence reads: CASSYSAEYGEQYF. CDR3 sequence (DNA): TGTGCCAGCAGTTACTCAGCCGAGTACGGCGAGCAGTACTTC.

This rearrangement joins TRBV7-2 to TRBJ1-5; a weak D match, TRBD1 (5 bases). The CDR3 loop spans 15 amino acids. From germline, CDR1 is SGHTA and CDR2 FQGNSA. V lost 5 bases and J 6 bases, leaving 17 bases between the germline ends. In DNA form, the CDR3 reads TGTGCCAGCAGCCCGCAGGGAGGAAGGGGTCAGCCCCAGCATTTT. Translation gives CASSPQGGRGQPQHF.

V usage is TRBV5-1 and J usage is TRBJ1-2; D is unresolved. CDR1 is SGHRS and CDR2 is YFSETQ in the germline V gene. The CDR3 contains 16 residues. Trimming cost V 2 bases and J 4 bases, with 18 bases left between them. The CDR3 sequence: CASSFGAVRGGYGYTF. The CDR3 DNA reads as TGCGCCAGCAGCTTTGGTGCAGTCCGGGGAGGCTATGGCTACACCTTC.

The chain combines TRBV30 with TRBJ2-7; 8 bases fit TRBD1. Germline CDR1 reads GTSNPN; CDR2 reads SVGIG (reference sequence). The CDR3 is made up of 13 amino acids. After removal of 4 bases from V and 0 bases from J, the junction contained 2 bases not matched to a gene. CDR3 amino acids: CAWTGGVSYEQYF. The DNA of the CDR3 is TGTGCCTGGACAGGGGGCGTCTCCTACGAGCAGTACTTC.

CDR3 DNA: TGCGCCAGCAGCCAAGGGGGAGCGGTCTATGGCTACACCTTC. Translating it yields CASSQGGAVYGYTF. This chain links TRBV4-3 with TRBJ1-2; D is ambiguous. Germline V gives CDR1 LGHNA, CDR2 YSLEER. The CDR3 is made up of 14 amino acids. Trimming took off 1 base at V and 4 bases at J, with 10 bases between the two ends.

V is TRBV5-4 and J is TRBJ2-7; the match to TRBD1 covers 7 bases. Germline CDR1 is SGHNT and CDR2 is YYREEE (reference sequence). Germline trimming cut 4 bases from V and 4 bases from J; bases unmatched to any gene: 14. This CDR3 region has 16 residues. This chain's CDR3 is CASSARAGSGGYEQYF. CDR3 DNA sequence: TGTGCCAGCAGCGCTCGTGCTGGGTCAGGGGGTTACGAGCAGTACTTC.

This clone has just a few counts. The chain combines TRBV28 with TRBJ1-2, with a possible D match to TRBD1 (6 bases). Trimming took 8 bases from V and 8 from J, leaving 21 bases between them. The CDR3 sequence is 14 residues long. Looked up from germline, CDR1 is MDHEN and CDR2 is SYDVKM. CDR3 DNA sequence: TGTGCCAGCTACGCAGGGGCCTTGGCTTTGGGCTACACCTTC. The encoded protein is CASYAGALALGYTF.

Here the CDR3 DNA reads TGTGCCAGCAGCTTAACAGGGTATGAAAAACTGTTTTTT. It is translated as CASSLTGYEKLFF. The chain combines TRBV7-2 with TRBJ1-4; TRBD1 is a possible D gene (6 bases). The ends were cut back, 2 bases at V and 6 bases at J, with 7 bases in the middle. CDR1 is SGHTA, CDR2 FQGNSA, per germline. The CDR3 is 13 residues long. The complete variable domain, with remaining parts taken from reference TRBV7-2 and TRBJ1-4, reads GAGVSQSPSNKVTEKGKDVELRCDPISGHTALYWYRQSLGQGLEFLIYFQGNSAPDKSGLPSDRFSAERTGGSVSTLTIQRTQQEDSAVYLCASSLTGYEKLFFGSGTQLSVL.

The chain combines TRBV5-1 with TRBJ2-1; D is uncertain. V gave up 2 bases and J gave up 0 bases, with 9 bases separating them. This CDR3 has 15 residues. From germline, CDR1 is SGHRS and CDR2 YFSETQ. CDR3 in DNA: TGCGCCAGCAGCTTAACCTTTAGCTCCTACAATGAGCAGTTCTTC. It translates to CASSLTFSSYNEQFF.

This chain uses TRBV7-2 with TRBJ1-2, with 9 bases identical to TRBD1. This CDR3 is 14 amino acids long. Germline CDR1 reads SGHTA; CDR2 reads FQGNSA. V shed 5 bases, J shed 2 bases, and the junction held 3 bases outside the gene matches. CDR3 DNA sequence: TGTGCCAGCAGCGGGACAGGGACGAACTATGGCTACACCTTC. It translates to CASSGTGTNYGYTF. The whole variable domain, remainder taken from reference TRBV7-2 and TRBJ1-2, is GAGVSQSPSNKVTEKGKDVELRCDPISGHTALYWYRQSLGQGLEFLIYFQGNSAPDKSGLPSDRFSAERTGGSVSTLTIQRTQQEDSAVYLCASSGTGTNYGYTFGSGTRLTVV.

J is TRBJ1-5 and V is TRBV10-3; D remains unclear. This CDR3 contains 14 residues. V lost 10 bases to trimming and J lost 5 bases, with 18 bases between them. In germline, CDR1 is ENHRY, CDR2 SYGVKD. CDR3: CATKGGSAYQPQHF. CDR3 DNA sequence: TGTGCCACTAAAGGTGGCAGCGCCTATCAGCCCCAGCATTTT.

The chain links TRBV11-3 to TRBJ2-7, with D perhaps matching TRBD1 (6 bases). Germline assignment: CDR1 SGHNT and CDR2 YENEEA. This CDR3 has 17 residues. V was clipped by 5 bases and J by 7 bases, with 27 bases between them. The CDR3 spells CASSLRPGTILVQEQYF. DNA for the CDR3: TGTGCCAGCAGCCTCCGTCCCGGGACAATTTTGGTACAGGAGCAGTACTTC.